The 20 T cell receptor beta chains listed next were all sequenced from one sample in a study of blood T cells in healthy people across ages. Together with a sample-barcoded 5' primer, a J-beta primer mix was included in a second PCR lasting about 6 to 11 cycles. TCRdb re-analysed the 5' RACE reads in MiXCR, keeping a single row per CDR3 protein. The sample holds about 1,800,000 distinct CDR3 sequences, under 30% seen once. Input material: blood. The receptors come from a woman aged 25 to 45 in good health.

The chain has TRBV6-1 and TRBJ1-2; TRBD1 might be the D (6 bases). Germline-derived CDR1 and CDR2 are MNHNS and SASEGT. V was trimmed by 4 bases and J by 4 bases, leaving 19 bases between them. CDR3 length: 16 residues. The CDR3 region is CASSAGVGARGYGYTF. The CDR3 DNA reads as TGTGCCAGCAGTGCGGGGGTGGGGGCACGAGGCTATGGCTACACCTTC.

This clonotype was picked up a small number of times. CDR3 DNA sequence: TGTGCCAGCTCAGGACTAGCGACCCTCGACAATGAGCAGTACTTC. Residues: CASSGLATLDNEQYF. The gene calls are TRBV18 and TRBJ2-7, with 9 bases that match TRBD2. Germline CDR1 KGHSH, CDR2 LQKENI. J lost 7 bases, V lost 5 bases, and 12 bases had no gene match. CDR3 length: 15 residues.

The chain recombines TRBV19 with TRBJ2-5; no clear D. The CDR3 runs 16 residues. The ends were cut back, 4 bases at V and 2 bases at J, with 17 bases in the middle. The germline V gene has CDR1 LNHDA and CDR2 SQIVND (reference sequence). CDR3 amino acids: CASSTDGRRTQETQYF. As DNA, the CDR3 is TGTGCCAGTAGTACCGATGGACGTCGGACGCAAGAGACCCAGTACTTC.

This clonotype occurred a few times. The V call is TRBV1, the J call TRBJ1-1. TRBV1 counts as a pseudogene. The CDR3 totals 14 residues. CDR3 bases: TGCACCAGCAGCCCGGTCTCCTCGGGCACTGAAGCTTTCTTT. Its protein product is CTSSPVSSGTEAFF.

This rearrangement joins TRBV5-1 to TRBJ2-7; TRBD2 aligns across 12 bases. The CDR3 runs to 18 residues. Germline V CDR1 and CDR2: SGHRS, YFSETQ. V dropped 4 bases and J dropped 0; count of bases not matched to a gene: 11. The CDR3 loop is CASSLGTSGSTSSYEQYF. In DNA, the CDR3 is TGCGCCAGCAGCCTCGGGACTAGCGGGTCGACTAGCTCCTACGAGCAGTACTTC.

The chain carries TRBV7-9 and TRBJ2-2; D unclear. Trimming shortened V by 3 bases and J by 0 bases, and 8 bases separated the two germline ends. CDR1 is SEHNR and CDR2 is FQNEAQ in the germline V gene (reference sequence). This CDR3 region has 15 residues. This chain's CDR3 is CASSFTHPNTGELFF. The CDR3 bases are TGTGCCAGCAGCTTCACACATCCGAACACCGGGGAGCTGTTTTTT.

The genes are TRBV29-1 and TRBJ1-5, with 7 bases matching TRBD1. This CDR3 has 12 amino acids. Per the germline V gene, CDR1 is SQVTM and CDR2 is ANQGSEA. Trimming removed 8 bases from V and 10 bases from J; junction bases left unmatched: 11. The CDR3 DNA follows: TGCAGCCGGTCCCAGGGGGAGCAACCCCAGCATTTT. Its translation is CSRSQGEQPQHF. Full variable domain (outside the CDR3, taken from reference TRBV29-1 and TRBJ1-5): SAVISQKPSRDICQRGTSLTIQCQVDSQVTMMFWYRQQPGQSLTLIATANQGSEATYESGFVIDKFPISRPNLTFSTLTVSNMSPEDSSIYLCSRSQGEQPQHFGDGTRLSIL.

The chain carries TRBV18 and TRBJ2-7; D gene ambiguous. CDR1 is KGHSH and CDR2 is LQKENI in the germline V gene. V was trimmed by 1 base and J by 7 bases, leaving 14 bases between them. This CDR3 contains 14 residues. The DNA for the CDR3 is TGTGCCAGCTCACCACTCTCGCGATACAATGAGCAGTACTTC. Protein sequence: CASSPLSRYNEQYF.

The table lists this clonotype with a few counts. The chain links TRBV2 to TRBJ2-3, with 8 bases fitting TRBD2. This CDR3 has 16 amino acids. The germline V gene encodes CDR1 SNHLY and CDR2 FYNNEI. Trimming cost V 7 bases and J 4 bases; bases outside gene matches: 13. The CDR3 loop reads CASTEWISGAADTQYF. Here the CDR3 DNA reads TGTGCCAGCACCGAATGGATTAGCGGGGCAGCAGATACGCAGTATTTT.

J is TRBJ2-1 and V is TRBV6-2 or TRBV6-3; D gene uncertain. V was cut by 6 bases and J by 0 bases, with 9 bases left in between. The CDR3 runs 14 residues. Germline V CDR1 and CDR2: MNHEY, SVGEGT. This chain's CDR3 is CASRKRSSYNEQFF. The CDR3 region has the DNA TGTGCCAGCAGGAAGAGGAGCTCCTACAATGAGCAGTTCTTC.

The chain links TRBV20-1 to TRBJ2-1; a possible D gene is TRBD2 (7 bases). The CDR3 has 14 residues. The germline CDR1 and CDR2 sequences are DFQATT and SNEGSKA (reference sequence). CDR3 nucleotides: TGCAGCGTTACTGGGGGGGCGGAATCCAATGAGCAGTTCTTC. It codes for CSVTGGAESNEQFF.

This clonotype occurred a few times. The V call is TRBV29-1, the J call TRBJ2-3, with a possible D match to TRBD1 (6 bases). The germline CDR1 and CDR2 sequences are SQVTM and ANQGSEA. The germline V and J ends were trimmed by 5 bases and 4 bases, with 16 bases remaining between them. The CDR3 runs 14 residues. In nucleotides, the CDR3 is TGCAGCGTTTCCTCTTCCAGGGGCGCAGATACGCAGTATTTT. This gives the protein CSVSSSRGADTQYF.

The chain carries TRBV5-1 and TRBJ1-5; possibly TRBD1 for D (5 bases). Deletions cut 4 bases from V and 5 bases from J, with 22 bases between. CDR3 length equals 17 residues. The germline gives CDR1 SGHRS, CDR2 YFSETQ. Here the CDR3 DNA reads TGCGCCAGCAGCCCCGGCGGGACTTTAGATTTGCATCAGCCCCAGCATTTT. Amino acids: CASSPGGTLDLHQPQHF.

In its sample, this clonotype was seen a few times. A read error may produce the germline difference seen at one junction end. The gene calls are TRBV11-2 and TRBJ2-7; 7 bases fit TRBD2. The germline V gene encodes CDR1 SGHAT and CDR2 FQNNGV. The CDR3 is 15 amino acids. CDR3 residues: CASSPMGAGLYKQYF. The CDR3 DNA follows: TGTGCCAGCAGCCCCATGGGAGCGGGGCTCTACAAGCAGTACTTC. The full variable domain, rest sourced from reference TRBV11-2 and TRBJ2-7, is EAGVAQSPRYKIIEKRQSVAFWCNPISGHATLYWYQQILGQGPKLLIQFQNNGVVDDSQLPKDRFSAERLKGVDSTLKIQPAKLEDSAVYLCASSPMGAGLYKQYFGPGTRLTVT.

The chain uses TRBV20-1 and TRBJ1-3; unclear D gene. Looked up from germline, CDR1 is DFQATT and CDR2 is SNEGSKA (reference sequence). The CDR3 loop spans 14 amino acids. The CDR3 DNA sequence: TGCAATGCCCCGGACCGAGCCGGGCGTAACACCATATATTTT. The encoded protein is CNAPDRAGRNTIYF.

This clonotype was seen repeatedly, ten times or more. The chain links TRBV20-1 to TRBJ2-5; D remains unclear. Trimming removed 6 bases from V and 7 bases from J, with 12 bases in between. The CDR3 loop spans 11 amino acids. Germline V gene sequence: CDR1 DFQATT, CDR2 SNEGSKA (reference sequence). The CDR3 region has the DNA TGCAGTGCCGAGAAAAAGGGGACCCAGTACTTC. Translating it yields CSAEKKGTQYF.

This clonotype turned up a few times. The chain joins TRBV7-6 to TRBJ2-1, with D perhaps TRBD1 or TRBD2 (6 bases each). Germline V CDR1 and CDR2: SGHVS, FNYEAQ. The V and J ends lost 5 bases and 5 bases respectively, with 25 bases between them. The CDR3 totals 18 residues. The CDR3 sequence is CASSIESGGRGSHNEQFF. CDR3 DNA: TGTGCCAGCAGCATAGAAAGTGGGGGGCGTGGGTCCCACAATGAGCAGTTCTTC.

This clonotype was seen a few times. V usage is TRBV4-1 and J usage is TRBJ2-6, with D unclear. The CDR3 totals 15 residues. Trimming cost V 2 bases and J 3 bases, with 8 bases left between them. In germline, CDR1 is MGHRA, CDR2 YSYEKL. CDR3 DNA: TGCGCCAGCAGCCAACTGGTGGGTGGGGCCAACGTCCTGACTTTC. Protein product: CASSQLVGGANVLTF.

This clonotype was counted many times. The gene calls are TRBV5-1 and TRBJ2-6; D is perhaps TRBD2 (6 bases). The CDR3 loop spans 15 amino acids. The germline V gene has CDR1 SGHRS and CDR2 YFSETQ. V lost 5 bases and J lost 1, with 10 bases in between. The CDR3: CASSGGQSGANVLTF. The CDR3 bases are TGCGCCAGCAGTGGAGGGCAGTCTGGGGCCAACGTCCTGACTTTC.

This clonotype was observed a handful of times. The chain is built from TRBV6-1 and TRBJ2-7; TRBD1 matches 7 bases. There are 14 residues in the CDR3. The germline CDR1 and CDR2 sequences are MNHNS and SASEGT. J lost 3 bases, V lost 7 bases, and 9 bases had no gene match. This chain's CDR3 is CASNVDRVVYEQYF. The CDR3 DNA reads as TGTGCCAGCAATGTCGACAGGGTAGTCTACGAGCAGTACTTC.